This T cell receptor (beta chain) emerged from a study of control samples from healthy donors and cancer patients. Profiled with immunoSEQ multiplex PCR; TCRdb holds only in-frame clones, not every one. The sample carries under 200,000 clones, 75% to 95% recorded once. The CDR3 has 14 residues. The germline V gene encodes CDR1 LNHDA and CDR2 SQIVND (reference sequence). J lost 8 bases, V lost 3 bases, and 6 bases had no gene match. The rearrangement links TRBV19 to TRBJ1-4; TRBD1 aligns across 7 bases. The source material was blood. The receptor was derived from a woman aged 25 to 39 in good health. This CDR3 is CASSIPRTGEKLFF. CDR3 DNA: TGTGCCAGTAGTATCCCCAGGACAGGAGAAAAACTGTTTTTT.